This T cell receptor (beta chain) came from a study of T cells in tuberculosis. Whole-study results and caveats: Classification accuracy was 85% to 90% (AUROC 0.8 to 0.9) with the GMM-specific repertoire. Smaller distances to GMM-specific TCRs suggested their expansion in active tuberculosis.

Germline assignment: CDR1 LNHDA and CDR2 SQIVND (reference sequence). V lost 1 base, J lost 3 bases, and 6 bases lay in between. CDR3 length: 13 residues. Remarks on this clone: The antigen remains undetermined.

Using immunoSEQ multiplex PCR, the repertoire was profiled, and TCRdb retains in-frame clones only, with some absent. The sample lists 45,000 or so clones, 95% seen once, with 3% to 4.5% in the top ten. Tuberculin skin test and IGRA determined adolescents' latent tuberculosis status at entry. On average around 100,000 T cells per donor were immunosequenced. The V and J genes are TRBV19 and TRBJ2-5; D unresolved. The sample consisted of PBMCs. This sequence was found in a donor aged 10-35 years with latent tuberculosis or without tuberculosis infection. This CDR3 reads CASSIGGKETQYF. Here the CDR3 DNA reads TGTGCCAGTAGTATAGGAGGTAAAGAGACCCAGTACTTC.